The subject of this entry is one TCR beta chain. This CDR3 is also generated by other DNA sequences in the sample. These data originate in a study of blood T cell repertoires in COVID-19. Assay: immunoSEQ multiplex PCR; the TCRdb copy retains only in-frame clones and omits some. Of 200,000 to 250,000 clones listed, 65% to 85% are singletons. Germline-derived CDR1 and CDR2 are LNHDA and SQIVND (reference sequence). This CDR3 has 14 residues. V was clipped by 5 bases and J by 2 bases; unmatched bases: 2. The V gene is TRBV19, the J gene TRBJ2-2, with 7 bases identical to TRBD1. Sample: PBMCs or T cells enriched from blood (not recorded which). The receptor's source is a woman aged 40 to 55 who had recovered from COVID-19. The chain's CDR3 is CASSGTANTGELFF. The CDR3 DNA reads as TGTGCCAGTAGTGGGACAGCAAACACCGGGGAGCTGTTTTTT.